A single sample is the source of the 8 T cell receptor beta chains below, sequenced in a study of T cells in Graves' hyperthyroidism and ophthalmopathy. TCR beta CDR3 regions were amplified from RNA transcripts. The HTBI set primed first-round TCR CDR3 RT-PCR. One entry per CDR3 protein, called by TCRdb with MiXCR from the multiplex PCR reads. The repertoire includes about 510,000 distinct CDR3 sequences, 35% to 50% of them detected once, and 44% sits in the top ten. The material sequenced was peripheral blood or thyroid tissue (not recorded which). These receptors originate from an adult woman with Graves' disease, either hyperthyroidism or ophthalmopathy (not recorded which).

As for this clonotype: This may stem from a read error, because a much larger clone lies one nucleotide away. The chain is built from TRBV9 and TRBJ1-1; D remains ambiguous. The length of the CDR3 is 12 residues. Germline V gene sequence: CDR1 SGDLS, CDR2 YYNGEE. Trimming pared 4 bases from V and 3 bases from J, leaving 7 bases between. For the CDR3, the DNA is TGTGCCAGCAGCCAAGGGCACACTGAAGCTTTCTTT. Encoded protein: CASSQGHTEAFF. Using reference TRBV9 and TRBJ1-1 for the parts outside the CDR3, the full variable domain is DSGVTQTPKHLITATGQRVTLRCSPRSGDLSVYWYQQSLDQGLQFLIQYYNGEERAKGNILERFSAQQFPDLHSELNLSSLELGDSALYFCASSQGHTEAFFGQGTRLTVV.

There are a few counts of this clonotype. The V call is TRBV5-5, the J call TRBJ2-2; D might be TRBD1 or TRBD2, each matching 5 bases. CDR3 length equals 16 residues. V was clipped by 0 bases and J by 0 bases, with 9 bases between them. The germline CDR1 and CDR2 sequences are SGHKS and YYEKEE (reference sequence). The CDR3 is CASSLAGRANTGELFF. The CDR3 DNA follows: TGTGCCAGCAGCTTGGCGGGACGCGCGAACACCGGGGAGCTGTTTTTT.

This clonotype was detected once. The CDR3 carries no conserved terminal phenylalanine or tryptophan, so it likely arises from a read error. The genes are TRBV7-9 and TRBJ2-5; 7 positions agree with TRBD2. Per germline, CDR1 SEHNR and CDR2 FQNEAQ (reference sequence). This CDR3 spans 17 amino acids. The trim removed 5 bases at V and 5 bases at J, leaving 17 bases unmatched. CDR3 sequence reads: CASSPTGTGRRYETQYL. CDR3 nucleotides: TGTGCCAGCAGCCCTACCGGGACCGGGAGGAGATACGAGACCCAGTACTTA.

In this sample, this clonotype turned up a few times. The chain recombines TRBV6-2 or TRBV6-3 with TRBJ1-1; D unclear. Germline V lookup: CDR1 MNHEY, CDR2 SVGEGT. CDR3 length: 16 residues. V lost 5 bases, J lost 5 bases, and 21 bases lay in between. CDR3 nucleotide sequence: TGTGCCAGCAGTCCTCCTCTGGCCCGGGGATGGACTGAAGCTTTCTTT. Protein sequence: CASSPPLARGWTEAFF.

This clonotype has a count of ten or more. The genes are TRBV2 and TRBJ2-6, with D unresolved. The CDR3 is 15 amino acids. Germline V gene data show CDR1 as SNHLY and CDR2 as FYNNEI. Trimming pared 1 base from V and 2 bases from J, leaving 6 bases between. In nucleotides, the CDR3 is TGTGCCAGCAGTGAAGACGCGACTGGGGCCAACGTCCTGACTTTC. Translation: CASSEDATGANVLTF. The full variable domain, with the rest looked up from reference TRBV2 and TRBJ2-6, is EPEVTQTPSHQVTQMGQEVILRCVPISNHLYFYWYRQILGQKVEFLVSFYNNEISEKSEIFDDQFSVERPDGSNFTLKIRSTKLEDSAMYFCASSEDATGANVLTFGAGSRLTVL.

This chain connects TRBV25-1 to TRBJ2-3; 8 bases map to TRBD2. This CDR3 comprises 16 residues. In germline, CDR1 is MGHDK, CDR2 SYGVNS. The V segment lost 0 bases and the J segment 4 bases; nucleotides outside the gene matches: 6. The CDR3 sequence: CASSEYGRAWADTQYF. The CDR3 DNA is TGTGCCAGCAGTGAATACGGGAGGGCCTGGGCAGATACGCAGTATTTT. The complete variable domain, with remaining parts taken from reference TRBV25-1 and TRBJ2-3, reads EADIYQTPRYLVIGTGKKITLECSQTMGHDKMYWYQQDPGMELHLIHYSYGVNSTEKGDLSSESTVSRIRTEHFPLTLESARPSHTSQYLCASSEYGRAWADTQYFGPGTRLTVL.

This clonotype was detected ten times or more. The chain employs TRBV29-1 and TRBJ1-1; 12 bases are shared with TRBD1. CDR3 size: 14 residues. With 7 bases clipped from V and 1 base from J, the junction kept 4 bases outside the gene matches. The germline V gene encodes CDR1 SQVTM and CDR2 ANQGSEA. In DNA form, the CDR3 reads TGCAGCGGGGGACAGGGGGCAAGGAACACTGAAGCTTTCTTT. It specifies CSGGQGARNTEAFF.

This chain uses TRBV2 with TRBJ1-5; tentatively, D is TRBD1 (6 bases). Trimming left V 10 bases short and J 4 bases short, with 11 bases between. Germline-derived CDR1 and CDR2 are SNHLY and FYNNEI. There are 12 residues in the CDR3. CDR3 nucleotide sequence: TGTGCCACACAGGGTCCTAATCAGCCCCAGCATTTT. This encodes CATQGPNQPQHF.